This T cell receptor (beta chain) was sequenced in a study of response to subunit inactivated influenza vaccine. TCRdb called the RT-PCR reads again in MiXCR, with one record for every CDR3 protein. Altogether 450,000 to 600,000 distinct CDR3 sequences are present, roughly 8.2% being singletons, with the ten largest covering roughly 13%. V was pared by 4 bases and J by 3 bases, with 10 bases between. The CDR3 sequence is 14 residues long. CDR1 and CDR2 (germline): LGHDT, YNNKEL (reference sequence). The sample holds a few counts of this clonotype. The antigen remains unidentified. Study results and limitations: It was the authors' suggestion that each seasonal influenza vaccination recruits few new T cells.

The chain employs TRBV3-1 and TRBJ2-1; D is uncertain. The TCR was taken from a man aged 50-75 years who received an inactivated influenza vaccine. Material: PBMCs from blood, obtained less than 30 months after vaccination. CDR3 amino acids: CASSRKRSYNEQFF. CDR3 coding DNA: TGTGCCAGCAGCCGCAAACGGAGCTACAATGAGCAGTTCTTC.